This entry is about one TCR beta chain. The data were taken from a study of blood T cell repertoires in COVID-19. Per germline, CDR1 MGHRA and CDR2 YSYEKL. CDR3 size: 14 residues. V lost 0 bases, J lost 3 bases, and 9 bases lay in between. Methods used by the authors: Nucleated cell number was recorded as an estimate derived from reference gene primer amplification. Assay used: immunoSEQ multiplex PCR; TCRdb lists only in-frame clones, some missing. The D gene and trimming were derived from the DNA, and the V and J assignments and clone size from that table. The data contain 360,000 or so clones, roughly 90% of them singletons. Each participant's cohort was designated according to participant-reported clinical history.

J is TRBJ2-7 and V is TRBV4-1; D is perhaps TRBD1 (6 bases). Sequenced: PBMCs or T cells enriched from blood (not recorded which). The sequence derives from a woman under 40 who had recovered from COVID-19. CDR3 nucleotide sequence: TGCGCCAGCAGCCAAGAGGTAGGGGGCTACGAGCAGTACTTC. Translation: CASSQEVGGYEQYF.